This T cell receptor beta chain was found in a study of T cell responses to AZD1222 COVID-19 vaccine listed by TCRdb under 2021. The study in broad terms: AZD1222 recipients given second doses at about 4 weeks or at about 12 weeks were pooled, since spike-specific TCR depth and breadth were not found to differ between the two schedules. Trial participants were enrolled into age subgroups of 18-55, 56-69 and 70-plus years, which contained approximately 150, 28 and 58 TCR-sequenced participants, respectively. A total of about 230 trial participants underwent TCR sequencing, of whom approximately 210 received two doses of AZD1222 and about 26 received two doses of the MenACWY control vaccine.

The CDR3 regions of human TCRbeta chains were subjected to immunosequencing. In the original analysis: TCRs in the repertoires were compared against a reference library of SARS-CoV-2-specific TCRs that had been generated with the MIRA antigen-specificity platform. Breadth was defined as the fraction of unique TCRs that were SARS-CoV-2-associated, and depth was defined as the fraction of total T cells that were SARS-CoV-2-associated. Each spike-specific TCR was assigned to its reactive spike region and to a CD4 or CD8 class using the MIRA data. Log10-transformed breadth and depth values were compared by one-way ANOVA with Sidak's multiple comparisons tests. TCRdb limited this immuneACCESS table to in-frame rearrangements with V and J called. A share of clones is missing; checked studies link under half to unresolved V genes, and the rest is unexplained. The V and J calls and clone size come from that table; D and trimming were worked out from the DNA. The table for this sample lists around 140,000 clones; approximately 90% of them were counted only once. 3.5% to 4.5% of the sample lies in the top ten.

CDR1 and CDR2, per the germline V gene, are SGHNT and YENEEA. The germline V end is reduced by 5 bases and the J end by 4 bases; junction bases left unmatched: 10. From its cysteine to its phenylalanine, the CDR3 spans 15 amino acids. CDR3 DNA is the only sequence kept; it has 45 bases, read in frame from the first base. What the research found in general, with its limitations: Because no day 14 peak-response samples were available, the repertoires could be characterized only after the peak T cell response. Spike-specific TCR breadth and depth rose significantly after two AZD1222 doses compared with day 0 and with MenACWY recipients. In the small 56-69-year group, the increase in depth fell short of significance, most likely because of low power. Participants were mostly white British, with more females than males. The authors suggested clonal diversity may have been underestimated. Conclusions about previously exposed vaccinees were limited because only six AZD1222 recipients were SARS-CoV-2 seropositive at baseline. Reportedly, almost half of the unique spike-specific TCRs recognized epitopes lying outside the regions that are mutated in the B.1.351 and B.1.1.7 variants. CD4 TCRs associated with the vaccine covered the entire spike protein, and the dominant responses were in regions 160-218 and 743-854.

Per the publication, the time point label means: baseline before first vaccination. Vaccinee samples were obtained from the UK trials COV001 and COV002, which included a single-blind randomized controlled phase 2/3 trial of AZD1222 (ChAdOx1 nCoV-19) in healthy adults. Trial participant PBMC samples were collected at day 0 and day 28 after the second dose for TCRbeta chain sequencing. Comment on this clone: This clone's antigen is unknown. There are no base qualities to consult, and no much larger clone falls within one base.

The source was peripheral blood, collected on day 0 of AZD1222 vaccination. The sequence derives from an adult in good health. In this chain, TRBV11-3 is recombined with TRBJ2-7; the central 8 bases match TRBD2. The nucleotides read TGTGCCAGCAGCCCCGGGGGGGGACTACAATACGAGCAGTACTTC. This is translated as CASSPGGGLQYEQYF. Beyond the CDR3, the reference TRBV11-3 and TRBJ2-7 genes provide the residues; the full variable domain reads: EAGVVQSPRYKIIEKKQPVAFWCNPISGHNTLYWYLQNLGQGPELLIRYENEEAVDDSQLPKDRFSAERLKGVDSTLKIQPAELGDSAVYLCASSPGGGLQYEQYFGPGTRLTVT.